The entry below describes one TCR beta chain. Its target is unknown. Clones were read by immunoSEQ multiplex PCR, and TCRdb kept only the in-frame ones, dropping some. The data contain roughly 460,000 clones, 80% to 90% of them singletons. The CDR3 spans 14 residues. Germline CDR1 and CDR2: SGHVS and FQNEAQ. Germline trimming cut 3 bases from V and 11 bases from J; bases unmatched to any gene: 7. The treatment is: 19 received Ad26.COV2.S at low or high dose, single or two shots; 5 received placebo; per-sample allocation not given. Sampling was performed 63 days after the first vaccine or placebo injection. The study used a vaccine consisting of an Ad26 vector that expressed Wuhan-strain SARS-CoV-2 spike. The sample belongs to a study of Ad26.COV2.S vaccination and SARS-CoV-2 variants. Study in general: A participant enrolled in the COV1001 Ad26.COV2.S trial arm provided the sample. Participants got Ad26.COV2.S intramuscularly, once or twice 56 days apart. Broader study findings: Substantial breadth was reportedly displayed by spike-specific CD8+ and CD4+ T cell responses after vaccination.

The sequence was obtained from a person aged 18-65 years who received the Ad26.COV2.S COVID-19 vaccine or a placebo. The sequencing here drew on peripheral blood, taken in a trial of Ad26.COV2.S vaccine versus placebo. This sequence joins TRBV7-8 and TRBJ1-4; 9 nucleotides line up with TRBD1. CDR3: CASSFLRDREKLFF. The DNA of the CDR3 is TGTGCCAGCAGCTTTCTACGGGACAGGGAGAAACTGTTTTTT.